This T cell receptor (beta chain) emerged from a study of PD-L1 blockade in urothelial cancer. Study overall: The study started patients on atezolizumab in the mid-2010s, giving 1,200 mg intravenously every 3 weeks. Chemotherapy regimens numbering 0 to 3 had been given to patients.

The CDR3 runs 15 residues. With 1 base removed from V and 6 bases from J, the gap between germline ends came to 15 bases. Germline CDR1 and CDR2: MNHNY and SVGAGI (reference sequence). The data were produced by immunoSEQ multiplex PCR, yet TCRdb's version contains in-frame clones alone and is incomplete. The table lists fewer than 25,000 clones, approximately 88% of them singletons. Each individual provided 1 to 8 samples (taken pretreatment and on-treatment). The clonotype was recovered from a man in his fifties or sixties with urothelial cancer. The rearrangement joins TRBV6-6 to TRBJ2-5, with D perhaps TRBD1 (6 bases). Material: PBMCs, obtained around atezolizumab (anti-PD-L1) treatment. The CDR3 DNA sequence: TGTGCCAGCAGTTACTTCCGAGCAGGGGATCAGACCCAGTACTTC. As protein: CASSYFRAGDQTQYF.